This T cell receptor beta chain was captured in a study of shared clonotypes between healthy human individuals. Overall study results and limits: The rarefaction results pointed to incomplete sorted-subset sequencing despite large depth. Naive subsets, compared against memory subsets, generally had larger estimated richness values.

Only in-frame clones appear in the TCRdb table, and some are missing; sequencing was by immunoSEQ multiplex PCR. The sample carries 850,000 to 1,100,000 clones, roughly 80% recorded once. Concerning this clone: As yet, its antigen is unknown.

The CDR3 consists of 18 residues. Germline CDR1 is SGDLS and CDR2 is YYNGEE. V was pared by 0 bases and J by 0 bases, with 17 bases between. Sequenced sample: memory CD4+ T cells from PBMCs. The sample's subset: CD45RA-negative fraction. This chain links TRBV9 with TRBJ2-3; a possible D gene is TRBD2 (5 bases). The clonotype comes from a man between 18 and 29 years old in good health. Some clones in this sample may be carry-over from other donors' samples. The CDR3 region has the DNA TGTGCCAGCAGCGTAGAACCGTTCGGGGTGCGGAGCACAGATACGCAGTATTTT. Translated, it gives CASSVEPFGVRSTDTQYF.